A single sample is the source of the 19 T cell receptor beta chains below, sequenced in a study of cytomegalovirus exposure and HLA in healthy donors (dated 2017 in TCRdb). Libraries were made using the immunoSEQ multiplex PCR assay. TCRdb's version of the immuneACCESS table is confined to in-frame rearrangements and falls short of the full clone set. An unresolved V gene accounts for under half of the shortfall where checked; the remainder is of unknown origin. The sample table shows around 300,000 clones, and about nine tenths are seen once. Roughly 1.2% of the sample is taken by the ten largest. The sample taken for sequencing was PBMCs. Receptors were obtained from a woman aged 30 to 39 in good health and CMV-seropositive.

The gene calls are TRBV4-3 and TRBJ2-7; tentatively, D is TRBD2 (6 bases). CDR1 and CDR2 from the germline V gene are LGHNA and YSLEER. CDR3 length: 16 residues. Trimming left V 4 bases short and J 5 bases short, with 21 bases between. In DNA, the CDR3 is TGCGCCAGCAGCCGATCGGAGGGACCTCCCTTGGACGAGCAGTACTTC. As protein: CASSRSEGPPLDEQYF.

This clone was seen a single time. The rearrangement joins TRBV2 to TRBJ1-1, with 7 nucleotides matching TRBD1. V shed 4 bases, J shed 1 base, and the junction held 3 bases outside the gene matches. This CDR3 has 14 residues. Germline V gene sequence: CDR1 SNHLY, CDR2 FYNNEI. The CDR3 here is CASSADRENTEAFF. For the CDR3, the DNA is TGTGCCAGCAGTGCCGACAGGGAGAACACTGAAGCTTTCTTT.

This chain uses TRBV7-6 with TRBJ2-2; possibly TRBD1 for D (6 bases). The CDR3 loop spans 12 amino acids. CDR1 SGHVS and CDR2 FNYEAQ come from the germline V gene. The ends were cut back, 6 bases at V and 8 bases at J, with 10 bases in the middle. The CDR3 nucleotides read TGTGCCAGCAGGTGGGGGCAGGGGGAGCTGTTTTTT. Translation gives CASRWGQGELFF.

This clone was counted a few times. The DNA for the CDR3 is TGTGCCAGTAGTATAGGGGGGCAGATTAACACCGGGGAGCTGTTTTTT. Encoded protein: CASSIGGQINTGELFF. V usage is TRBV19 and J usage is TRBJ2-2; a weak D match, TRBD1 (6 bases). The CDR3 sequence is 16 residues long. Germline lookup yields CDR1 LNHDA and CDR2 SQIVND (reference sequence). Trimming took off 1 base at V and 2 bases at J, with 11 bases between the two ends.

This clone appeared once. The chain is built from TRBV6-8 and TRBJ1-3; no firm D call. CDR3 size: 15 residues. V shed 2 bases and J shed 3 bases, with 11 bases lying between them. The V gene's germline CDR1 is MNHGY and CDR2 SAAAGT. The CDR3 region is CASSYEGLDGNTIYF. The CDR3 nucleotides read TGTGCCAGCAGTTACGAGGGATTAGATGGAAACACCATATATTTT.

The chain is built from TRBV28 and TRBJ2-7; tentatively, D is TRBD1 (7 bases). CDR3 length equals 16 residues. The V gene lost 8 bases and the J gene lost 5 bases, with 25 bases spanning the gap. Germline assignment: CDR1 MDHEN and CDR2 SYDVKM. The CDR3 coding sequence is TGTGCCAGCTCCCTTTTTCGTCTGCGGGACAGCCACGAGCAGTACTTC. Translating gives CASSLFRLRDSHEQYF. The full variable domain, rest sourced from reference TRBV28 and TRBJ2-7, is DVKVTQSSRYLVKRTGEKVFLECVQDMDHENMFWYRQDPGLGLRLIYFSYDVKMKEKGDIPEGYSVSREKKERFSLILESASTNQTSMYLCASSLFRLRDSHEQYFGPGTRLTVT.

The J gene is TRBJ1-5, the V gene TRBV27; 7 nucleotides agree with TRBD1. The CDR3 sequence is 14 residues long. V lost 5 bases and J lost 3; bases outside the gene matches: 4. The germline CDR1 and CDR2 sequences are MNHEY and SMNVEV (reference sequence). The CDR3 DNA reads as TGTGCCAGCAGTCTACAGGGGACCAATCAGCCCCAGCATTTT. Amino acid sequence: CASSLQGTNQPQHF.

The gene calls are TRBV30 and TRBJ2-3, with TRBD2 identical over 8 bases. Germline assignment: CDR1 GTSNPN and CDR2 SVGIG (reference sequence). The ends lost 4 bases at V and 4 bases at J; junction bases unmatched: 10. This CDR3 region has 15 residues. The CDR3 coding sequence is TGTGCCTGGAATACCGGGACTAGAGCTTCAGATACGCAGTATTTT. This encodes CAWNTGTRASDTQYF.

The genes are TRBV5-1 and TRBJ2-5, with 8 bases aligning to TRBD1. Looked up from germline, CDR1 is SGHRS and CDR2 is YFSETQ. The trim removed 4 bases at V and 2 bases at J, leaving 4 bases unmatched. The CDR3 is 14 amino acids. The CDR3 reads CASSVGTGQETQYF. In DNA, the CDR3 is TGCGCCAGCAGCGTCGGGACAGGTCAAGAGACCCAGTACTTC.

The chain couples TRBV30 to TRBJ1-3, with D unresolved. The V end was cut by 0 bases, the J end by 0 bases, with 6 bases between. This CDR3 region has 14 residues. CDR1 is GTSNPN, CDR2 SVGIG, per germline (reference sequence). The CDR3 loop reads CAWSVRISGNTIYF. The CDR3, as DNA: TGTGCCTGGAGTGTACGGATCTCTGGAAACACCATATATTTT. Full variable domain (missing parts from reference TRBV30 and TRBJ1-3): SQTIHQWPATLVQPVGSPLSLECTVEGTSNPNLYWYRQAAGRGLQLLFYSVGIGQISSEVPQNLSASRPQDRQFILSSKKLLLSDSGFYLCAWSVRISGNTIYFGEGSWLTVV.

This chain links TRBV9 with TRBJ1-1; 7 nucleotides match TRBD1. CDR1 and CDR2 from the germline V gene are SGDLS and YYNGEE. CDR3 length equals 13 residues. V was pared by 4 bases and J by 8 bases, with 8 bases of the junction left unmatched. CDR3 DNA sequence: TGTGCCAGCAGCACCCGACAGGGTAGGGAAGCTTTCTTT. Amino acid sequence: CASSTRQGREAFF. Together with reference TRBV9 and TRBJ1-1, the CDR3 gives the full variable domain: DSGVTQTPKHLITATGQRVTLRCSPRSGDLSVYWYQQSLDQGLQFLIQYYNGEERAKGNILERFSAQQFPDLHSELNLSSLELGDSALYFCASSTRQGREAFFGQGTRLTVV.

This clone has a single count. The rearrangement uses TRBV2 and TRBJ2-7; D may be TRBD1 or TRBD2 (6 bases each). Between the trimmed V and J ends, which lost 11 bases and 4 bases, there was a span of 18 bases. Germline-derived CDR1 and CDR2 are SNHLY and FYNNEI. This CDR3 region has 13 residues. CDR3 sequence reads: CASGAEIRYEQYF. CDR3 bases: TGTGCCTCGGGGGCGGAAATCCGGTACGAGCAGTACTTC.

V is TRBV5-4 and J is TRBJ2-7, with 8 positions matching TRBD1. The germline V gene encodes CDR1 SGHNT and CDR2 YYREEE (reference sequence). The CDR3 consists of 15 residues. J was trimmed by 2 bases and V by 4 bases; bases with no gene match: 8. As DNA, the CDR3 is TGTGCCAGCAGCCCTAGGACAGGGAACCCCTACGAGCAGTACTTC. Translated: CASSPRTGNPYEQYF. Filled out from reference TRBV5-4 and TRBJ2-7, the complete variable domain reads ETGVTQSPTHLIKTRGQQVTLRCSSQSGHNTVSWYQQALGQGPQFIFQYYREEENGRGNFPPRFSGLQFPNYSSELNVNALELDDSALYLCASSPRTGNPYEQYFGPGTRLTVT.

The chain is built from TRBV4-3 and TRBJ2-7; no reliable D call. Trimming took 0 bases from V and 4 from J, leaving 10 bases between them. This CDR3 has 14 amino acids. Germline V gene lookup returns CDR1 LGHNA and CDR2 YSLEER. In DNA form, the CDR3 reads TGCGCCAGCAGCCAAGATTTCGGGCTATACGAGCAGTACTTC. This codes for CASSQDFGLYEQYF.

This sequence joins TRBV28 and TRBJ1-5, with a weak D call TRBD1 (5 bases). In germline, CDR1 is MDHEN, CDR2 SYDVKM. This CDR3 has 14 residues. V was shortened by 1 base and J by 7 bases, with 11 bases between the two germline ends. The CDR3 DNA sequence: TGTGCCAGCAGTTTATCGGCAGGGTTACAGCCCCAGCATTTT. Translated: CASSLSAGLQPQHF.

The chain recombines TRBV28 with TRBJ1-5, with a weak D call TRBD1 (5 bases). This CDR3 comprises 13 residues. The V end lost 6 bases, the J end lost 7 bases, and 13 bases lay between the germline ends. CDR1 and CDR2 from the germline V gene are MDHEN and SYDVKM. The CDR3 nucleotides are TGTGCCAGCAGCCGGGACGTTGACCAGCCCCAGCATTTT. The encoded protein is CASSRDVDQPQHF.

The chain couples TRBV15 to TRBJ2-7; possibly TRBD2 for D (5 bases). The germline V and J ends were trimmed by 1 base and 2 bases, with 9 bases remaining between them. Germline lookup yields CDR1 LNHNV and CDR2 YYDKDF (reference sequence). This CDR3 is 14 amino acids long. In nucleotides, the CDR3 is TGTGCCACCAGCAGAGCGGGGAAAGCCTACGAGCAGTACTTC. It encodes CATSRAGKAYEQYF.

The V gene is TRBV4-1, the J gene TRBJ2-1; D gene unclear. This CDR3 comprises 16 residues. The V end lost 0 bases, the J end lost 0 bases, and 9 bases lay between the germline ends. Germline assignment: CDR1 MGHRA and CDR2 YSYEKL. The CDR3: CASSQELSSSYNEQFF. The CDR3 DNA is TGCGCCAGCAGCCAAGAACTTTCTTCCTCCTACAATGAGCAGTTCTTC.

This chain uses TRBV19 with TRBJ1-5; D is uncertain. The V gene's germline CDR1 is LNHDA and CDR2 SQIVND (reference sequence). Trimming took 3 bases from V and 0 from J, leaving 6 bases between them. This CDR3 contains 14 residues. DNA of the CDR3: TGTGCCAGTAGTATTAGAGATAGCAATCAGCCCCAGCATTTT. This sequence encodes CASSIRDSNQPQHF.